Listed below are T cell receptor beta chains from one sample, sequenced in a study of T cell responses to AZD1222 COVID-19 vaccine. Using immunoSEQ multiplex PCR, the repertoire was profiled, and TCRdb retains in-frame clones only, with some absent. This sample has about 94,000 clones, with 88% found just once. The source material was peripheral blood, sampled on day 0 of AZD1222 vaccination. The receptors stem from an adult in good health. CDR3s include the opening cysteine and the closing phenylalanine or tryptophan. A D gene is named only where the DNA matches it firmly. Rows give clone size only sometimes, using once, few, many, or a class for an expanded clone.

j_call | v_call | clone_size | d_call | cdr3_length | cdr3_nt | cdr3_aa
TRBJ2-1 | TRBV14 | . | TRBD2 | 15 | TGTGCCAGCAGCCTTCTTAGCGGGGGGGCATATGAGCAGTTCTTC | CASSLLSGGAYEQFF
TRBJ1-2 | TRBV6-5 | . | . | 15 | TGTGCCAGCAGTTACGGGGGGGTAAGCTCGGATGGCTACACCTTC | CASSYGGVSSDGYTF
TRBJ2-5 | TRBV9 | . | . | 12 | TGTGCCAGCAGCTCCGGCGGGGAGACCCAGTACTTC | CASSSGGETQYF
TRBJ2-1 | TRBV4-1 | . | . | 16 | TGCGCCAGCAGCCAAGGGGCAGCGGGCGTCTACAATGAGCAGTTCTTC | CASSQGAAGVYNEQFF
TRBJ2-4 | TRBV12-3/TRBV12-4 | . | . | 13 | TGTGCCAGCAGTTTAGGGCCGGGAAACATTCAGTACTTC | CASSLGPGNIQYF
TRBJ1-1 | TRBV18 | . | TRBD1 | 14 | TGTGCCAGCTCACCCTCACCGGGACAGGATGAAGCTTTCTTT | CASSPSPGQDEAFF
TRBJ2-3 | TRBV27 | . | . | 14 | TGTGCCAGCAGATCGTTTGGAACGATCGGTGCGCAGTATTTT | CASRSFGTIGAQYF
TRBJ1-3 | TRBV3-1/TRBV3-2 | . | . | 14 | TGTGCCAGCAGCCAAGCAGGGCAGGGAAACACCATATATTTT | CASSQAGQGNTIYF
TRBJ1-6 | TRBV25-1 | . | . | 13 | TGTGCCAGCATGGGAAGCGGAGGAGTTCCCCTCCACTTT | CASMGSGGVPLHF
TRBJ2-3 | TRBV27 | . | . | 15 | TGTGCCAGAAAACCCCGGGGTCCCCTCACAGATACGCAGTATTTT | CARKPRGPLTDTQYF
TRBJ1-1 | TRBV19 | . | . | 13 | TGTGCCAGTAGTGCCACAGTGAACACTGAAGCTTTCTTT | CASSATVNTEAFF
TRBJ2-2 | TRBV7-8 | . | TRBD2 | 17 | TGTGCCAGCAGCCAATTCGGGGGGAGCGCTAATACCGGGGAGCTGTTTTTT | CASSQFGGSANTGELFF
TRBJ2-1 | TRBV18 | . | . | 18 | TGTGCCAGCTCGCTCTCTCCTTCGTTCGGGACTTTCTACAATGAGCAGTTCTTC | CASSLSPSFGTFYNEQFF
TRBJ2-7 | TRBV4-1 | . | . | 16 | TGCGCCAGCAGCCAAGGAGGTCGGCGGGATTTCTACGAGCAGTACTTC | CASSQGGRRDFYEQYF
TRBJ1-1 | TRBV6-2/TRBV6-3 | once | . | 13 | TGTGCCAGCAGTTATTCTTGGGACACTGAAGCTTTCTTT | CASSYSWDTEAFF
TRBJ2-3 | TRBV6-5 | . | . | 14 | TGTGCCACCCACCAGGTTTGGAGCACAGATACGCAGTATTTT | CATHQVWSTDTQYF
TRBJ2-5 | TRBV10-3 | . | . | 14 | TGTGCCACTGCGGGACCGACCGTCCAAGAGACCCAGTACTTC | CATAGPTVQETQYF
TRBJ1-5 | TRBV6-5 | once | . | 14 | TGTGCCAGCAGTTACTCACGAGGGGTTCAGCCCCAGCATTTT | CASSYSRGVQPQHF
TRBJ1-5 | TRBV6-1 | . | . | 14 | TGTGCCAGCAGTGAATCTGGCAGGGCCGGACGCCAGCATTTT | CASSESGRAGRQHF
TRBJ1-5 | TRBV6-5 | . | TRBD1 | 13 | TGTGCCAGTGCCGACAGGGTAAATCAGCCCCAGCATTTT | CASADRVNQPQHF
TRBJ1-5 | TRBV18 | . | TRBD1 | 18 | TGTGCCAGCTCACCTAAACCCTACAGGGGGGTTGGCAATCAGCCCCAGCATTTT | CASSPKPYRGVGNQPQHF
TRBJ1-5 | TRBV11-2 | . | . | 15 | TGTGCCAGCAGCCCTGGACGGGGGCGAAATCAGCCCCAGCATTTT | CASSPGRGRNQPQHF
TRBJ1-1 | TRBV2 | . | . | 13 | TGTGCCAGCAGTGACGAGGATTGGACTGAAGCTTTCTTT | CASSDEDWTEAFF
TRBJ1-2 | TRBV19 | . | TRBD1 | 16 | TGTGCCAGTAGAAAAATCCGGGACAGGGGGGACTATGGCTACACCTTC | CASRKIRDRGDYGYTF
TRBJ1-4 | TRBV2 | . | . | 14 | TGTGCCAGCATTAAAACTACAACTAATGAAAAACTGTTTTTT | CASIKTTTNEKLFF
TRBJ2-2 | TRBV7-2 | few | . | 18 | TGTGCCAGCAGCTTACTCGCTGGGACAAGGGTAAAGGCCGGGGAGCTGTTTTTT | CASSLLAGTRVKAGELFF
TRBJ2-7 | TRBV9 | . | TRBD2 | 16 | TGTGCCAGCAGCGTAGATATTAGCGGGCCTTCCTACGAGCAGTACTTC | CASSVDISGPSYEQYF
TRBJ2-7 | TRBV4-2 | . | TRBD1 | 15 | TGTGCCAGCAGCCCCAGAGGACAGGGGGCGGCCGAGCAGTACTTC | CASSPRGQGAAEQYF
TRBJ2-1 | TRBV4-3 | . | . | 14 | TGCGCCAGCAGCCCAACCGGCCTGTACAATGAGCAGTTCTTC | CASSPTGLYNEQFF
TRBJ2-7 | TRBV5-6 | . | . | 14 | TGTGCCAGCAGCTCCTACGACAAAGCCTACGAGCAGTACTTC | CASSSYDKAYEQYF
TRBJ2-5 | TRBV27 | . | . | 15 | TGTGCCAGCAGTGCTTTGAAGGGGGTCCAAGAGACCCAGTACTTC | CASSALKGVQETQYF
TRBJ2-1 | TRBV2 | . | . | 12 | TGTGCCAGCGGTTACGATGGGGGTGAGCAGTTCTTC | CASGYDGGEQFF
TRBJ1-5 | TRBV6-4 | few | . | 18 | TGTGCCAGCACCCTAGTGACCCCGGACAGACCTAGCAATCAGCCCCAGCATTTT | CASTLVTPDRPSNQPQHF
TRBJ1-2 | TRBV4-3 | . | . | 14 | TGCGCCAGCAGCCAAGTCGGGAAGAACTATGGCTACACCTTC | CASSQVGKNYGYTF
TRBJ2-7 | TRBV7-2 | . | . | 13 | TGTGCCAGCAGCTTAGTCGGGATGAACGAGCAGTACTTC | CASSLVGMNEQYF
TRBJ2-5 | TRBV6-6 | . | TRBD2 | 18 | TGTGCCAGCAGTCCAGGGACTAGCGGGGGAGTGTACCAAGAGACCCAGTACTTC | CASSPGTSGGVYQETQYF
TRBJ2-7 | TRBV29-1 | . | TRBD1 | 12 | TGCAGCGCCAGGACAGGCCCCTACGAGCAGTACTTC | CSARTGPYEQYF
TRBJ2-7 | TRBV7-2 | . | . | 15 | TGTGCCAGCAGCTTAGAGGCGGGGCTTATGTACGAGCAGTACTTC | CASSLEAGLMYEQYF
TRBJ2-3 | TRBV7-2 | . | . | 15 | TGTGCCAGCAGCTTAGTAACATCTAGCACAGATACGCAGTATTTT | CASSLVTSSTDTQYF
TRBJ1-1 | TRBV6-5 | . | . | 12 | TGTGCCAGCGGGTGGGGGGACACTGAAGCTTTCTTT | CASGWGDTEAFF
TRBJ1-2 | TRBV27 | . | . | 18 | TGTGCCAGCAGTTCGAACAGTATGAGACAGGCGACATCCTATGGCTACACCTTC | CASSSNSMRQATSYGYTF
TRBJ2-3 | TRBV6-1 | few | TRBD1 | 17 | TGTGCCAGCAGTGAAGTAGCCGGGACAGGGGGCTCAGATACGCAGTATTTT | CASSEVAGTGGSDTQYF
TRBJ2-1 | TRBV19 | . | TRBD1 | 15 | TGTGCCAGTAGTATTCCTTCGGACAGGTTAAATGAGCAGTTCTTC | CASSIPSDRLNEQFF
TRBJ2-7 | TRBV2 | . | . | 16 | TGTGCCAGCAGCGCCCTAGGGGGAAGGGGTGGATCCGAGCAGTACTTC | CASSALGGRGGSEQYF
TRBJ2-7 | TRBV5-1 | . | TRBD2 | 16 | TGCGCCAGCAGCTTGGACTTTGCGAGCGGGGGCTACGAGCAGTACTTC | CASSLDFASGGYEQYF
TRBJ2-5 | TRBV11-2 | . | . | 14 | TGTGCCAGCAGCTTAGCGGGGGAGTTAAAGACCCAGTACTTC | CASSLAGELKTQYF
TRBJ1-3 | TRBV5-4 | few | . | 14 | TGTGCCAGCAGCTTAGCCCCCTCTGGAAACACCATATATTTT | CASSLAPSGNTIYF
TRBJ1-1 | TRBV6-5 | . | . | 12 | TGTGCCAGTTACAGGGAGAACACTGAAGCTTTCTTT | CASYRENTEAFF
TRBJ2-3 | TRBV7-3 | . | TRBD2 | 16 | TGTGCCAGCAGCTGGGCGGGGGGTCTGGGCACAGATACGCAGTATTTT | CASSWAGGLGTDTQYF
TRBJ1-2 | TRBV19 | . | . | 13 | TGTGCCAGTACCACCGGTTCCCGGGTTGGCTACACCTTC | CASTTGSRVGYTF
TRBJ2-7 | TRBV3-1/TRBV3-2 | . | . | 14 | TGTGCCAGCAGCCAAGCAGGGGTTGGCTACGAGCAGTACTTC | CASSQAGVGYEQYF
TRBJ1-4 | TRBV6-5 | . | TRBD1 | 15 | TGTGCCAGCAGTCGAACAGGGGCAACTAATGAAAAACTGTTTTTT | CASSRTGATNEKLFF
TRBJ2-3 | TRBV7-2 | . | . | 13 | TGTGCCAGCAGCTTGGGATCCCTGAATACGCAGTATTTT | CASSLGSLNTQYF
TRBJ1-3 | TRBV6-5 | once | . | 14 | TGTGCCAGCAGCAGTTTGGGGTCTGGAAACACCATATATTTT | CASSSLGSGNTIYF
TRBJ1-3 | TRBV7-2 | . | . | 16 | TGTGCCAGCAGCTTTTCCTTGGCTGGGTCTGGAAACACCATATATTTT | CASSFSLAGSGNTIYF